The clone carrying this T cell receptor beta chain was seen many times. The antigen remains unidentified. The CDR3 is 13 residues long. Germline V lookup: CDR1 SGHAT, CDR2 FQNNGV. Trimming left V 5 bases short and J 6 bases short, with 11 bases between. As processed by the authors: Samples contained a median of roughly 96,000 TCRs, with a range of roughly 23,224 to 700,000. Via MiXCR, TCRdb re-called the RACE reads, giving one row per CDR3 protein. TCRdb, not the authors, supplied the V and J calls. This sample has more than 100,000 distinct CDR3 sequences, with 12% to 15% found just once. This record comes from a study of human T cells and chemical hapten exposure. Across the study: On the upper back, patch tests were applied with 0.01% DPC and read at 6 days.

Study findings and constraints: After DPC sensitization, TCRs above 1 in 1000 frequency showed no change. Among expanded TCRs, significantly more large CDR3 similarity clusters formed than among controls.

Time point specified: patch test 1, 2 weeks after DPC sensitization. Specified treatment: therapeutic diphenylcyclopropenone sensitization with weekly scalp DPC. This specimen consisted of whole blood, obtained in connection with sensitization to the hapten diphenylcyclopropenone (DPC). V and J are TRBV11-2 and TRBJ1-5; D ambiguous. This receptor was obtained from a man aged 18 to 30 with alopecia areata. Some clones in this sample may be carry-over from other donors' samples. The CDR3 bases are TGTGCCAGCAGCGGCGGGTTCCGTCAGCCCCAGCATTTT. Translated: CASSGGFRQPQHF.